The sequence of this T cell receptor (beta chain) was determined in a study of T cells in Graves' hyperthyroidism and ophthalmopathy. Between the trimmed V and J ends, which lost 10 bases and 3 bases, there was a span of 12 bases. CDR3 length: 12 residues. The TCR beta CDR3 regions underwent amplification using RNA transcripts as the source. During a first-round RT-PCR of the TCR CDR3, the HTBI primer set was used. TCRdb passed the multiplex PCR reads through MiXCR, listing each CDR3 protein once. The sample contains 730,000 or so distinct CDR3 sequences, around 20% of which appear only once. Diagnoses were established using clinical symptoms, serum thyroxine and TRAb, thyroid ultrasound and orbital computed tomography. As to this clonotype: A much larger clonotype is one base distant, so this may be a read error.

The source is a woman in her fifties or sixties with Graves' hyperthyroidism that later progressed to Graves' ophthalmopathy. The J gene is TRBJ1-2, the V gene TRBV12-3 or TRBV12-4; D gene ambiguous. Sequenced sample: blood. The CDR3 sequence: CANSPSDYGYTF. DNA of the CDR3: TGTGCCAACAGCCCCAGCGACTATGGCTACACCTTC.